This entry describes one T cell receptor beta chain. Its antigen is not known. Deletions cut 5 bases from V and 4 bases from J, with 8 bases between. This CDR3 has 13 amino acids. Germline V gene lookup returns CDR1 LNHNV and CDR2 YYDKDF (reference sequence). Reverse transcription of roughly 0.45 to 1 ug RNA used random hexamers. The amplification used immunoSEQ multiplex PCR on TCR beta CDR3; it spanned 54 Vbeta and 13 Jbeta. Via MiXCR, TCRdb re-called the immunoSEQ multiplex PCR reads, giving one row per CDR3 protein. The sample has tens of thousands of distinct CDR3 sequences, roughly 94% seen once; the top ten hold more than 0.45%. Negative isolation was applied to CD8+ and CD4+ T cells, and FACS enrichment was applied to TEMRA cells. The data originate from a study of CD8 T cells in Susac syndrome. Points from the study as a whole: Susac-specific public clones were found in total CD8+ and CD8+ TEMRA repertoires, numbering sixteen and five, respectively.

The sequence was obtained from a human donor with Susac syndrome. The chain carries TRBV15 and TRBJ1-4; D uncertain. The sequenced material came from CD8+ T cells from PBMCs. Written as DNA, the CDR3 is TGTGCCACCAGCCCGGGCCTTAATGAAAAACTGTTTTTT. This encodes CATSPGLNEKLFF.